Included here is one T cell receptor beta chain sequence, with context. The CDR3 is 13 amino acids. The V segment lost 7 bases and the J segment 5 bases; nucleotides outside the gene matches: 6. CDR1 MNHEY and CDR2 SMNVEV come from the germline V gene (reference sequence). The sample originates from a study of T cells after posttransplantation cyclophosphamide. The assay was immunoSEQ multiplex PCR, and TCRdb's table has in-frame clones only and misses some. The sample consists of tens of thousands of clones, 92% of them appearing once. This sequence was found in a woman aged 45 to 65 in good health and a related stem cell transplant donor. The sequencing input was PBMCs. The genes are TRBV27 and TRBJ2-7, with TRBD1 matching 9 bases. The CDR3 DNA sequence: TGTGCCAGCACCTCGACAGGGGGTAACGAGCAGTACTTC. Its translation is CASTSTGGNEQYF.